The 4 T cell receptor beta chains reported below all come from one sample, sequenced in a study of T cells in Graves' hyperthyroidism and ophthalmopathy. Amplified TCR beta CDR3 regions derived from RNA transcripts. TCR CDR3 regions were first amplified by RT-PCR with HTBI primers. MiXCR, run by TCRdb on the multiplex PCR reads, gives a single entry per CDR3 protein. The repertoire holds 350,000 or so distinct CDR3 sequences, with 15% to 20% as singletons. The sequencing input was blood. The receptors derive from a woman aged 40 to 49 with Graves' ophthalmopathy.

This clonotype occurred many times. The chain recombines TRBV14 with TRBJ2-5; D remains ambiguous. V dropped 0 bases and J dropped 5 bases, with 4 bases sitting between them. This CDR3 is built from 12 residues. CDR1 is SGHDN and CDR2 is FVKESK in the germline V gene. CDR3 protein: CASSQEAETQYF. The CDR3, as DNA: TGTGCCAGCAGCCAAGAGGCGGAGACCCAGTACTTC.

This clonotype was counted at least ten times. The chain couples TRBV27 to TRBJ2-7, with a possible D match to TRBD2 (6 bases). CDR1 and CDR2 (germline): MNHEY, SMNVEV (reference sequence). V gave up 5 bases and J gave up 3 bases, with 20 bases separating them. The CDR3 contains 16 residues. The CDR3 sequence is CASSRDLAPTYYEQYF. The CDR3 coding sequence is TGTGCCAGCAGTAGGGATCTAGCGCCTACTTACTACGAGCAGTACTTC.

The rearrangement uses TRBV4-2 and TRBJ2-7; 10 bases are a match to TRBD2. This CDR3 is 14 amino acids long. Germline values: CDR1 LGHNA, CDR2 YNFKEQ. V lost 6 bases to trimming and J lost 3 bases; unmatched junction nucleotides: 5. The CDR3 region is CASRLAGDRYEQYF. The CDR3 bases are TGTGCCAGCAGGCTAGCGGGAGATCGCTACGAGCAGTACTTC.

This clonotype has at least ten counts. J is TRBJ2-7 and V is TRBV27; D unclear. The CDR3 covers 13 residues. The germline V gene has CDR1 MNHEY and CDR2 SMNVEV (reference sequence). Trimming took off 0 bases at V and 4 bases at J, with 7 bases between the two ends. The CDR3 sequence is CASSLSPGYEQYF. As DNA, the CDR3 is TGTGCCAGCAGTTTATCCCCAGGTTACGAGCAGTACTTC.